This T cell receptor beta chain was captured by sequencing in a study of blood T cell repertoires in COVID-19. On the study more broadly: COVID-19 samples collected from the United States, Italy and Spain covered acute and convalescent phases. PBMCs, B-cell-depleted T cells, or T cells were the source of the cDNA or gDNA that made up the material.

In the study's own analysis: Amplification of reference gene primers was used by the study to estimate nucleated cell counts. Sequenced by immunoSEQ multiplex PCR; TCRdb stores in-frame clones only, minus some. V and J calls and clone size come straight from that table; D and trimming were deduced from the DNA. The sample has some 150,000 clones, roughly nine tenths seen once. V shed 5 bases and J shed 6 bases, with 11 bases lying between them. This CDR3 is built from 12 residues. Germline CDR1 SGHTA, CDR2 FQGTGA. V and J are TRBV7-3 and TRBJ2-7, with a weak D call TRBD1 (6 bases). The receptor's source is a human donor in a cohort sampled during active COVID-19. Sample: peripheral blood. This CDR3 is CASSQGSGEQYF. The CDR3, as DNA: TGTGCCAGCAGCCAGGGGTCGGGCGAGCAGTACTTC.